The sequence of this TCR beta chain was determined in a study of T cells after yellow fever vaccination. Across the study: Preparation of fractions with low cell numbers was performed using SMART-Seq v4 Ultra Low Input.

Broader study findings: Reappearing after the booster were most of the clones from primary vaccination (roughly 95% CD4, 85% to 90% CD8). The appearance of a small share of clonotypes in both CD4 and CD8 compartments was observed.

Synthesis of TCR cDNA relied on 5'RACE template switching, which attached a universal primer site and UMIs. TCRdb analysed the 5' RACE reads with MiXCR anew, one entry per CDR3 protein. The data hold hundreds of thousands of distinct CDR3 sequences, with roughly 8.7% observed a single time. Worth noting for this clonotype: Antigen: not known.

V gave up 1 base and J gave up 7 bases; unmatched junction bases: 16. CDR3 length equals 17 residues. Germline V gene data show CDR1 as GTSNPN and CDR2 as SVGIG (reference sequence). This TCR was recovered from a man younger than 35 who received the YFV17D yellow fever vaccine. The rearrangement joins TRBV30 to TRBJ2-1; 7 nucleotides agree with TRBD2. The sample was PBMCs, taken on the day of the first yellow fever vaccination. CDR3 sequence: CAWSERDLRGLRNEQFF. The CDR3 DNA is TGTGCCTGGAGTGAGCGGGATTTGCGGGGCCTGAGGAATGAGCAGTTCTTC.